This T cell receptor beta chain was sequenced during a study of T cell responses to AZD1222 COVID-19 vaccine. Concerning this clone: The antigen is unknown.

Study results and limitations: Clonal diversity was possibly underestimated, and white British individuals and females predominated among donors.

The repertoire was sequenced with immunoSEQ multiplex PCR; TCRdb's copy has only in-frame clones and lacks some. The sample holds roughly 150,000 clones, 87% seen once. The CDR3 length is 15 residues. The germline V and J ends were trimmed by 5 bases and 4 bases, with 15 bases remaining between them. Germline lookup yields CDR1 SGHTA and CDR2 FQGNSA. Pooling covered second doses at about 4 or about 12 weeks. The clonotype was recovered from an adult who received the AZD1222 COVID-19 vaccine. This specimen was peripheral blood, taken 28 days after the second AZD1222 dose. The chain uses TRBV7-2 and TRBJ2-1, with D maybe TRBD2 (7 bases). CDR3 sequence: CASSPRGAVYNEQFF. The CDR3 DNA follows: TGTGCCAGCAGCCCCCGGGGGGCCGTATACAATGAGCAGTTCTTC.